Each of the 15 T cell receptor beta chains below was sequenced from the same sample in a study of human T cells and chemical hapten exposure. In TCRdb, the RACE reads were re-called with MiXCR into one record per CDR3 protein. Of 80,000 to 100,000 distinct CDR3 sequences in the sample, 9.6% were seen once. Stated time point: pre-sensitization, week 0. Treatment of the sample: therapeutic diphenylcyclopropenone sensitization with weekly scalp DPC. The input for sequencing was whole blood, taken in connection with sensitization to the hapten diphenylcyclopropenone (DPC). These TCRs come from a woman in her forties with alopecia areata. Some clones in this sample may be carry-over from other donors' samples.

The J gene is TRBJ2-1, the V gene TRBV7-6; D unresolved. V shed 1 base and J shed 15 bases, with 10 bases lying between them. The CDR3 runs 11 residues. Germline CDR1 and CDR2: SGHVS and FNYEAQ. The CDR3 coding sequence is TGTGCCAGCAGCTTAGTAGGTACTTTGTTCTTC. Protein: CASSLVGTLFF.

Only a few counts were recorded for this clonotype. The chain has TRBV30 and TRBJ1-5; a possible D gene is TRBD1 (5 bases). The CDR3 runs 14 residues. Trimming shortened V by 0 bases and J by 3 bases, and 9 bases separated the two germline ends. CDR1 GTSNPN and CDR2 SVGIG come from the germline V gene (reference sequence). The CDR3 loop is CAWSVGAVNQPQHF. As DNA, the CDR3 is TGTGCCTGGAGTGTAGGGGCAGTCAATCAGCCCCAGCATTTT.

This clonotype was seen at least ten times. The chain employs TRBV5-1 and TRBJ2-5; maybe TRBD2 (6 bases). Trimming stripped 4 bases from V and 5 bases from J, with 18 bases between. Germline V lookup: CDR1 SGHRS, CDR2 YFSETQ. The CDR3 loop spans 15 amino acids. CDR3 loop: CASSLAGLPGETQYF. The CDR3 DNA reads TGCGCCAGCAGCCTGGCGGGACTCCCAGGGGAGACCCAGTACTTC.

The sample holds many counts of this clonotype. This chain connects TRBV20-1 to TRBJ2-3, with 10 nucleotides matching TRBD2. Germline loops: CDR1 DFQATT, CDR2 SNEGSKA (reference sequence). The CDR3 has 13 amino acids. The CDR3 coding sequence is TGCACCTCACTAGCGGGGCTCACAGATACGCAGTATTTT. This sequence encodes CTSLAGLTDTQYF.

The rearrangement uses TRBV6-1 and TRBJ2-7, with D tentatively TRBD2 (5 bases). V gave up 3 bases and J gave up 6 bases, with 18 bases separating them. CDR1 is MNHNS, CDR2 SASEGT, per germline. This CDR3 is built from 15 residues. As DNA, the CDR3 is TGTGCCAGCAGTGATCTGGAGGCCTCCCTTTTCGAGCAGTACTTC. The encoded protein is CASSDLEASLFEQYF.

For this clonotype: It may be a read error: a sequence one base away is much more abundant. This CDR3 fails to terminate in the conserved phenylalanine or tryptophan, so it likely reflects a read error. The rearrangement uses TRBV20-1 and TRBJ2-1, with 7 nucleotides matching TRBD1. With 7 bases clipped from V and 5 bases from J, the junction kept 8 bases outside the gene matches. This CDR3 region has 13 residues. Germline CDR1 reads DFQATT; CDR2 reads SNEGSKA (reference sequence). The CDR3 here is CSVPGQTNNEQFY. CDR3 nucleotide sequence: TGCAGTGTCCCGGGACAGACAAACAATGAGCAGTTCTAC.

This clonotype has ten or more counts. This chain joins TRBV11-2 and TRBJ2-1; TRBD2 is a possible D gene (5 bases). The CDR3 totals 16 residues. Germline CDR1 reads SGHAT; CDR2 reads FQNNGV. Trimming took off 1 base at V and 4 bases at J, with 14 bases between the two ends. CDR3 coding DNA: TGTGCCAGCAGCTTAGGCTTCAGCGGATATTACAATGAGCAGTTCTTC. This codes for CASSLGFSGYYNEQFF.

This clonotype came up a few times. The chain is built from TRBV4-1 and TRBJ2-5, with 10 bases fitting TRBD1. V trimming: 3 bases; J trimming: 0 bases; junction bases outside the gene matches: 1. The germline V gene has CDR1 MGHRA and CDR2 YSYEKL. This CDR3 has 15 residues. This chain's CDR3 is CASSQGQGYQETQYF. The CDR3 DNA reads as TGCGCCAGCAGCCAGGGACAGGGGTACCAAGAGACCCAGTACTTC.

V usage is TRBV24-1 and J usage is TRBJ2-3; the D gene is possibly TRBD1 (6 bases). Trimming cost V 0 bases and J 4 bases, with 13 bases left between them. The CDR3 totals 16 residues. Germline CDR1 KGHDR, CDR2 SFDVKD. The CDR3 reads CATSDLGGHAPDTQYF. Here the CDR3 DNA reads TGTGCCACCAGTGATTTGGGGGGACACGCGCCAGATACGCAGTATTTT.

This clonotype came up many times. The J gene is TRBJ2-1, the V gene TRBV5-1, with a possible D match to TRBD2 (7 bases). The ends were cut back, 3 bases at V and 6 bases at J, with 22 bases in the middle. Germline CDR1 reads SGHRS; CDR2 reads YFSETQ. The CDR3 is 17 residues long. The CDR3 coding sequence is TGCGCCAGCAGCTGGCCCCTCCTCGGGGGGCCCGCCAATGAGCAGTTCTTC. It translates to CASSWPLLGGPANEQFF.

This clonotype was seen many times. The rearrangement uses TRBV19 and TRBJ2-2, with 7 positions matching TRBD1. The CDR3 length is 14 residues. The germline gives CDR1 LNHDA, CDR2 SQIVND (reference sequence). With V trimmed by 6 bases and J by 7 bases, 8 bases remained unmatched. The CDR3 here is CASRQGWVNGELFF. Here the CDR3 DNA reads TGTGCCAGTAGACAGGGGTGGGTGAACGGGGAGCTGTTTTTT. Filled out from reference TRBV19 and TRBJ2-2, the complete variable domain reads DGGITQSPKYLFRKEGQNVTLSCEQNLNHDAMYWYRQDPGQGLRLIYYSQIVNDFQKGDIAEGYSVSREKKESFPLTVTSAQKNPTAFYLCASRQGWVNGELFFGEGSRLTVL.

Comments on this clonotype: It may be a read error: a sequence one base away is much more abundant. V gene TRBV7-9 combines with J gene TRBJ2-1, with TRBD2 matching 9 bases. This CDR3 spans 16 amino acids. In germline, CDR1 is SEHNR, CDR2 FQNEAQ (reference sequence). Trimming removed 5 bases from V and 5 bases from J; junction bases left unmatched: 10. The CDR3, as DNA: TGTGCCAGCAGCACCCAGGGACTAGCAAACCACAATGAGCAGTTCTTC. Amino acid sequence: CASSTQGLANHNEQFF.

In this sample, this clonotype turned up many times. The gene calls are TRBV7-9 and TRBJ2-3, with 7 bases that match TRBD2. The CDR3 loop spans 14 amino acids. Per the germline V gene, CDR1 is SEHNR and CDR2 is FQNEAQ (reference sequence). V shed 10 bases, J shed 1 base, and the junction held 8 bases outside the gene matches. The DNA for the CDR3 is TGTGCCACCTTCCCTGGGGGGGGCACAGATACGCAGTATTTT. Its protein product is CATFPGGGTDTQYF.

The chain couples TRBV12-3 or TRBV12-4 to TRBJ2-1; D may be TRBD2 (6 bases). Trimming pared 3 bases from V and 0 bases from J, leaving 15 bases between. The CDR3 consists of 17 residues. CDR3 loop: CASSLGWGVSSYNEQFF. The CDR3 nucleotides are TGTGCCAGCAGTTTGGGATGGGGGGTTAGCTCCTACAATGAGCAGTTCTTC.

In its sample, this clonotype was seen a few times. The CDR3 region has the DNA TGTGCCAGCAGCTTAGTTGGGGACAACCTTCCCTACGAGCAGTACTTC. This gives the protein CASSLVGDNLPYEQYF. The V call is TRBV7-8, the J call TRBJ2-7, with D possibly matching TRBD1 (6 bases). Germline V gene sequence: CDR1 SGHVS, CDR2 FQNEAQ. This CDR3 is 16 amino acids long. Trimming removed 1 base at V and 2 bases at J, with 15 bases between.